This T cell receptor (beta chain) originates from a study of T cells in Graves' hyperthyroidism and ophthalmopathy. Whole-study findings and limits: Ophthalmopathy stood apart from stable hyperthyroidism in a 13 V-J model. Appearing also in blood were most of the thyroid clonotypes expanded above 0.001. The model made its ophthalmopathy prediction, and onset followed a median approximately six months later.

This clonotype was recorded many times. Its antigen is not known. Each patient was aged 18 to 65 and had newly diagnosed hyperthyroidism of under 2 months' duration. RNA transcripts provided the source from which TCR beta CDR3 regions were amplified. The HTBI primer set served for first-round RT-PCR of the TCR CDR3. TCRdb re-derived calls from the multiplex PCR reads in MiXCR, one entry per CDR3 protein. The sample carries around 380,000 distinct CDR3 sequences, roughly 12% recorded once. The ends were cut back, 7 bases at V and 7 bases at J, with 13 bases in the middle. There are 12 residues in the CDR3.

This TCR was recovered from a man in his thirties or forties with Graves' hyperthyroidism that later progressed to Graves' ophthalmopathy. The sequencing input was blood. The chain links TRBV12-3 or TRBV12-4 to TRBJ1-1, with D tentatively TRBD1 (6 bases). The CDR3 DNA reads as TGTGCCAGCAACTTCGGACAGAGTGAAGCTTTCTTT. It yields the protein CASNFGQSEAFF.